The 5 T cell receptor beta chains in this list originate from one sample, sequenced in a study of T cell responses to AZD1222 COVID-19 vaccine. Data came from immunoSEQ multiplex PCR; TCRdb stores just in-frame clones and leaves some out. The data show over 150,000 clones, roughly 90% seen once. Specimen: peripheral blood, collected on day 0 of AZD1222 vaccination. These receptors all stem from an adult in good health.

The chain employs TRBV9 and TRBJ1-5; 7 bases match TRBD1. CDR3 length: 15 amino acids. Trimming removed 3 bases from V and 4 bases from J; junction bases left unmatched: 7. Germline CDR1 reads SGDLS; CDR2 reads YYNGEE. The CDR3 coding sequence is TGTGCCAGCAGCGCCGGGACAGCGCCTAATCAGCCCCAGCATTTT. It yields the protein CASSAGTAPNQPQHF. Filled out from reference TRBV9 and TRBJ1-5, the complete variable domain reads DSGVTQTPKHLITATGQRVTLRCSPRSGDLSVYWYQQSLDQGLQFLIQYYNGEERAKGNILERFSAQQFPDLHSELNLSSLELGDSALYFCASSAGTAPNQPQHFGDGTRLSIL.

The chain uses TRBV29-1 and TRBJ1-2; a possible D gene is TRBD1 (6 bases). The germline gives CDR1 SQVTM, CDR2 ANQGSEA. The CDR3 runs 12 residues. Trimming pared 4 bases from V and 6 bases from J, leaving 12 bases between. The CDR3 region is CSVVQGVDGYTF. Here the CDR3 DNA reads TGCAGCGTTGTACAGGGAGTCGATGGCTACACCTTC.

The CDR3 protein is CASTPTGAEKLFF. CDR3 DNA sequence: TGTGCCAGCACCCCTACAGGGGCTGAAAAACTGTTTTTT. The V gene is TRBV6-5, the J gene TRBJ1-4; TRBD1 agrees at 7 bases. The CDR3 covers 13 residues. Germline V CDR1 and CDR2: MNHEY, SVGAGI. Losses at the gene ends were 7 bases for V and 7 bases for J; bases not matched to a gene: 6.

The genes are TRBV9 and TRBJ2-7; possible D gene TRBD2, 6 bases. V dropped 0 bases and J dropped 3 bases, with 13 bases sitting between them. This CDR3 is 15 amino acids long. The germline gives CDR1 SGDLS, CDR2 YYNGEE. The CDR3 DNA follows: TGTGCCAGCAGCGTAGACGGGGGACGGGTCTACGAGCAGTACTTC. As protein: CASSVDGGRVYEQYF.

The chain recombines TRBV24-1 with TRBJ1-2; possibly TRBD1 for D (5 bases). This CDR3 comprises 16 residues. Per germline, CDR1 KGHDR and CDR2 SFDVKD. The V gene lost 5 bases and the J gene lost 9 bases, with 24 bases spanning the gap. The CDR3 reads CATSAHIGAAGGSYTF. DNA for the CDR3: TGTGCCACCAGTGCTCATATTGGGGCCGCGGGCGGTAGCTACACCTTC.